These T cell receptor beta chains were read from a single sample in a study of vaccination effects on CD4 cells after COVID-19. Antigen specificity for these receptors is unknown. Sequencing used immunoSEQ multiplex PCR; TCRdb keeps in-frame clones, though not all of them. The sample shows under 55,000 clones, just under 80% of them seen only once. Here the sequenced sample was CD4+ T cells from PBMCs cultured with HCoV-OC43 spike peptides, taken before COVID-19 vaccination. The receptors originated from a human donor who received a COVID-19 vaccine. The conserved cysteine and the conserved F or W are not part of the CDR3 here. D genes are given only for firm matches. Some rows have no size entry. The others give once, few or many, or a class for an expanded clone.

v_call clone_size d_call cdr3_aa
TRBV29-1 . TRBD2 SVDSSGGDTQY
TRBV19 . . ASTPGGSYGYT
TRBV12-3/TRBV12-4 few . ASSQNYYGYT
TRBV29-1 . . SVGKATDTQY
TRBV24-1 . . APRKEVRSGANVLT
TRBV15 . . ATSRVNTEAF
TRBV6-2/TRBV6-3 . . ASSDTHSNQPQH
TRBV6-2/TRBV6-3 . TRBD2 ASSYKASGGPRDTQY
TRBV6-5 . . ASSSLPSNTGELF
TRBV6-5 once . ASSNQAVLGVEQF
TRBV6-2/TRBV6-3 . . ASSYGFGTPNTGELF
TRBV24-1 . . ATSDPGGLGDTQY
TRBV30 . . AWSGVLGEKLF
TRBV4-1 . . ASSQVISGNTIY
TRBV5-1 . TRBD2 ASSFGGAGGRSDTQY
TRBV27 . TRBD1 ASKQGANEKLF
TRBV7-2 . . ASSLGGTQY
TRBV30 once TRBD1 AWNRGLDYGYT
TRBV12-5 . . ARSSPNQETQY
TRBV19 . . ASKAGGFDNQPQH
TRBV12-5 . TRBD1 ASGLGTGGNTEAF
TRBV5-6 . TRBD2 ASSLWRGSSYNEQF
TRBV30 . . AWSTGNTGELF
TRBV30 few . AWRRQLNTEAF
TRBV5-1 once . ASSLDGGNTIY
TRBV5-1 . . ASSSHVGHGYT
TRBV24-1 . TRBD1 ATSDLRQGGDTQY
TRBV7-8 . . ASSFSGADQPQH
TRBV28 . . ASSLWRPGEKLF
TRBV5-1 . . ASSLVPASAETQY
TRBV30 . TRBD1 AWSGTGGGYT
TRBV7-3 . . ASSSGGRETQY
TRBV5-6 few . ASSLTPQANTGELF
TRBV7-2 . . ASSRIPQGVQETQY
TRBV10-2 few . ASQTTGLQSTEAF
TRBV14 . . ASSQASREYGYT
TRBV12-3/TRBV12-4 few . ASRFASASGYT
TRBV14 . . ASSQAGQSKEKLF
TRBV9 . TRBD2 ASSDERGTPTNTQY
TRBV30 . . AWSVVRTASTDTQY
TRBV6-4 few . ASSDEGPLGGYT
TRBV6-2/TRBV6-3 . TRBD1 ASSYSGTGGISNYGYT
TRBV6-5 . TRBD1 ASGLDRATNEKLF
TRBV3-1/TRBV3-2 . TRBD1 ASSQDHTGGGQPQH
TRBV15 . TRBD2 ATSRSFSLAGGTDTQY
TRBV18 . . ASSPRVLDTEAF
TRBV18 . TRBD1 ASSPRTGGQETQY
TRBV2 once . ASSDRGSGELF
TRBV5-4 . . ASSTGQLQETQY